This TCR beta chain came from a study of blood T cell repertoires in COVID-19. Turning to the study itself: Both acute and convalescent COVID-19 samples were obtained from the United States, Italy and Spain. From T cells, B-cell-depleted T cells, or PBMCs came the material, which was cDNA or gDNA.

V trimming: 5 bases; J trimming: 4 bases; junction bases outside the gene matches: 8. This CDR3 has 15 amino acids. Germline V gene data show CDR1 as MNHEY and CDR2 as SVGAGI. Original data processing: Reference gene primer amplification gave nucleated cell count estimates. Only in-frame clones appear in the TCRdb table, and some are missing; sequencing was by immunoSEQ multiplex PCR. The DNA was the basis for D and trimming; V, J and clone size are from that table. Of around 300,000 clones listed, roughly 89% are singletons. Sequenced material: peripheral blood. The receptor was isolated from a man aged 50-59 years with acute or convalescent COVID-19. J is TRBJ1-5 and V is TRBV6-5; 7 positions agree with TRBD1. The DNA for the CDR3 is TGTGCCAGCAGTAGGCAGGGGGAACGAAATCAGCCCCAGCATTTT. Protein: CASSRQGERNQPQHF.